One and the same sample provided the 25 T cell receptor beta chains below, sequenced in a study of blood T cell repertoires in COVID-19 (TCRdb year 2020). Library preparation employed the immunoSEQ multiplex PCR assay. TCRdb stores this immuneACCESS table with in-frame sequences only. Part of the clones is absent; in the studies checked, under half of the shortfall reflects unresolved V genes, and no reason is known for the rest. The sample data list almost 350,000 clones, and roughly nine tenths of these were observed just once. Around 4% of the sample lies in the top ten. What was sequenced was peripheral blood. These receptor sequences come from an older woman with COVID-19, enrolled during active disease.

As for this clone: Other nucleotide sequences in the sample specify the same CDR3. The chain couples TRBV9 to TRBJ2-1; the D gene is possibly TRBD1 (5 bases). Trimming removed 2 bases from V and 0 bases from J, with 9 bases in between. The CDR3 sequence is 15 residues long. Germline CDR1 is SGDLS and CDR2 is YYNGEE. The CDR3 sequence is CASSVATASYNEQFF. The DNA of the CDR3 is TGTGCCAGCAGCGTGGCGACAGCCTCCTACAATGAGCAGTTCTTC.

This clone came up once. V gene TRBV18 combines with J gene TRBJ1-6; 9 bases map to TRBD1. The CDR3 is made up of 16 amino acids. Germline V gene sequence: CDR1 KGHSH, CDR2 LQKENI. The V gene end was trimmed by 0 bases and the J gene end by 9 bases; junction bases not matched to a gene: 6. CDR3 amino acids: CASSPPDRGKISPLHF. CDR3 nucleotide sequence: TGTGCCAGCTCACCACCGGACAGGGGCAAGATTTCACCCCTCCACTTT.

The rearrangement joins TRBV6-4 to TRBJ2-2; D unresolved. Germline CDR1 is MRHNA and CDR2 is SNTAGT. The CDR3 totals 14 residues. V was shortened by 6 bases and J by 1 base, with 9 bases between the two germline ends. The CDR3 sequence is CASSPIQNTGELFF. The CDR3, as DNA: TGTGCCAGCAGCCCTATCCAGAACACCGGGGAGCTGTTTTTT.

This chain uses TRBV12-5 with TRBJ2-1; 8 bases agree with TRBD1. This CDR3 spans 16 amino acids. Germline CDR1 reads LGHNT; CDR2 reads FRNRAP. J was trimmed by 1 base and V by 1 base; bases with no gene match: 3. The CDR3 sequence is CASGLGTGPSYNEQFF. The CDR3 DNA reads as TGTGCTAGTGGTTTGGGGACAGGGCCTTCCTACAATGAGCAGTTCTTC.

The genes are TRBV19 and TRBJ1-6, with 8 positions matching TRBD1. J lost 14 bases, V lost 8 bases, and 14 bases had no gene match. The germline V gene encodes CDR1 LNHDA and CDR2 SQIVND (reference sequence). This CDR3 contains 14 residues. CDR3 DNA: TGTGCCAGTCGGGCCGGGACAGGTACTTTTGCCCTCCACTTT. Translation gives CASRAGTGTFALHF.

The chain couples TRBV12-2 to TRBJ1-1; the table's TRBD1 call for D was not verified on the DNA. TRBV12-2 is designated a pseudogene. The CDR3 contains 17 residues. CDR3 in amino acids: CASIYGRGQGEDTEAFF. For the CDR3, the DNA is TGTGCCTCCATTTACGGCAGGGGACAGGGTGAGGACACTGAAGCTTTCTTT.

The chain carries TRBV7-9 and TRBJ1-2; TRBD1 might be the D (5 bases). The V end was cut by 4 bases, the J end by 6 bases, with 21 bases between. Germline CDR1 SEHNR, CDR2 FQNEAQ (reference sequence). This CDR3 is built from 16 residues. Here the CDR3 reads CASSSNGPVGGDGYTF. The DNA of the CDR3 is TGTGCCAGCAGCTCAAACGGCCCGGTTGGAGGGGATGGCTACACCTTC.

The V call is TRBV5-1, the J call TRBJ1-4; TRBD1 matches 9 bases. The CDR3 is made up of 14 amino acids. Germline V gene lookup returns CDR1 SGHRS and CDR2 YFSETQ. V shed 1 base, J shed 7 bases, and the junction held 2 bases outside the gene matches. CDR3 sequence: CASSLTGGVEKLFF. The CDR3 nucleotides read TGCGCCAGCAGCTTGACAGGGGGCGTTGAAAAACTGTTTTTT.

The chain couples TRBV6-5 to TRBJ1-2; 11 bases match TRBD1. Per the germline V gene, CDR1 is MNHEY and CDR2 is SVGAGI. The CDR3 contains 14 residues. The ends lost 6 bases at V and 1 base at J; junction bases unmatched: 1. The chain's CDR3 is CASRGQGVNYGYTF. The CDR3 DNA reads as TGTGCCAGCAGGGGACAGGGGGTTAACTATGGCTACACCTTC.

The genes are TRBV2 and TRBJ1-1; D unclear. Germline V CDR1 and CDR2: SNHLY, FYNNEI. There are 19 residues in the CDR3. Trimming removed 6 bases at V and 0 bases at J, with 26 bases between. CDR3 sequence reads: CASSGEEDPGETLNTEAFF. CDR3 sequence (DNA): TGTGCCAGCAGCGGAGAGGAGGACCCGGGCGAGACCTTGAACACTGAAGCTTTCTTT.

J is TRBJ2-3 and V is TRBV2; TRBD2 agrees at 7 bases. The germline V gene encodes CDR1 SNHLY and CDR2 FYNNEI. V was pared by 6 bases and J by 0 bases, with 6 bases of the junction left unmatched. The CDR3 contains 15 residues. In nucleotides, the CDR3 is TGTGCCAGCAGAGGAGGGCGGGGGAGCACAGATACGCAGTATTTT. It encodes CASRGGRGSTDTQYF.

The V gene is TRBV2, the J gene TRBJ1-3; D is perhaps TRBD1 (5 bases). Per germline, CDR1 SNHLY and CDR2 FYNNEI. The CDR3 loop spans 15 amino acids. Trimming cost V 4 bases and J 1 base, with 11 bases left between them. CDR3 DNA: TGTGCCAGCAGTGTTGGGGGGTTATCTGGAAACACCATATATTTT. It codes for CASSVGGLSGNTIYF.

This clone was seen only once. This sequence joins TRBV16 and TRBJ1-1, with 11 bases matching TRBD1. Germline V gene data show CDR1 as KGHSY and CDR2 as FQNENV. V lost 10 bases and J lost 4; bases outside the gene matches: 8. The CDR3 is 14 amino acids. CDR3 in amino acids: CATMDRGLSTEAFF. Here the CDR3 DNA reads TGTGCCACCATGGACAGGGGGCTGAGCACTGAAGCTTTCTTT.

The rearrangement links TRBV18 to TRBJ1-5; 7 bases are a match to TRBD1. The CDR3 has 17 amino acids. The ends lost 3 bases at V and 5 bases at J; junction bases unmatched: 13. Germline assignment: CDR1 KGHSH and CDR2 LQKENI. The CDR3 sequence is CASSPGPPGGFHQPQHF. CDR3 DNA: TGTGCCAGCTCACCGGGGCCCCCAGGGGGGTTTCATCAGCCCCAGCATTTT.

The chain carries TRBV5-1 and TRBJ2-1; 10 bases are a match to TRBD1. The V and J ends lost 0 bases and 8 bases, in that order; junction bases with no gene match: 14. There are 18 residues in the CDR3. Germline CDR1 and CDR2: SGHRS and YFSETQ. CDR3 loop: CASSLEGRQGALSDEQFF. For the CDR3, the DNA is TGCGCCAGCAGCTTGGAGGGCCGACAGGGGGCGCTTTCAGATGAGCAGTTCTTC.

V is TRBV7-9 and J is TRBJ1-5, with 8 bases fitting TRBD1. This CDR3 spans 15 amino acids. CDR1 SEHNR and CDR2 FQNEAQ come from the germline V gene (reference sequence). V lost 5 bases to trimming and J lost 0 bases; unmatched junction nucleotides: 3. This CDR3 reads CASSRTGNSNQPQHF. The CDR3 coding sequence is TGTGCCAGCAGCCGGACAGGGAATAGCAATCAGCCCCAGCATTTT.

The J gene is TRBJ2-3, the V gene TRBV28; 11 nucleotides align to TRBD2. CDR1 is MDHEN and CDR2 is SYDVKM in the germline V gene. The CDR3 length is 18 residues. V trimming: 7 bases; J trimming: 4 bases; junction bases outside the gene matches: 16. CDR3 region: CASTIPGVLAGGSDTQYF. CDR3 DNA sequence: TGTGCCAGCACCATACCAGGAGTTCTAGCGGGGGGATCAGATACGCAGTATTTT.

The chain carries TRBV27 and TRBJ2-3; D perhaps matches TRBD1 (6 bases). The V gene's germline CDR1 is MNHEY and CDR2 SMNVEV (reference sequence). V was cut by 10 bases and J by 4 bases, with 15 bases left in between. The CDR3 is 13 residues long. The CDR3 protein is CATRRGGADTQYF. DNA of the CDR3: TGTGCCACCAGACGAGGGGGTGCAGATACGCAGTATTTT.

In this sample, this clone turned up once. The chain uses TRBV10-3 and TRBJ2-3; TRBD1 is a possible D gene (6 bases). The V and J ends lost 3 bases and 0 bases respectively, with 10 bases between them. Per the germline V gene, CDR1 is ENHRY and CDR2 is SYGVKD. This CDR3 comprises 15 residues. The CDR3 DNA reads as TGTGCCATCAGTGATCCAGGGGCTAGCACAGATACGCAGTATTTT. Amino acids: CAISDPGASTDTQYF.

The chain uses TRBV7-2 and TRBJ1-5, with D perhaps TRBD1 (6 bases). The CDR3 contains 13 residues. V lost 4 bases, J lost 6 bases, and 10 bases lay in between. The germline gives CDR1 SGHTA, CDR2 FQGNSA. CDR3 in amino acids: CASSYMGAQPQHF. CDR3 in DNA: TGTGCCAGCAGCTACATGGGGGCTCAGCCCCAGCATTTT.

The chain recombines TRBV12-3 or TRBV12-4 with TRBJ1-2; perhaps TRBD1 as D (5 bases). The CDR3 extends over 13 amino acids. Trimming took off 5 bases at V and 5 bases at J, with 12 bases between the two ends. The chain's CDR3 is CASSNTGAYGYTF. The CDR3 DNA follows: TGTGCCAGCAGTAACACAGGCGCGTATGGCTACACCTTC.

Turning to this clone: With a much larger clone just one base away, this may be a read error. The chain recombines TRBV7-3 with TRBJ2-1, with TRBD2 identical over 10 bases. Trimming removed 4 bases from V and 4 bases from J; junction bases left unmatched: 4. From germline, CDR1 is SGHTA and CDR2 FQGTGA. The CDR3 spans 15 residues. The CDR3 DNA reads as TGTGCCAGCAGCTCGAGCGGGGGGGATTACAATGAGCAGTTCTTC. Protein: CASSSSGGDYNEQFF.

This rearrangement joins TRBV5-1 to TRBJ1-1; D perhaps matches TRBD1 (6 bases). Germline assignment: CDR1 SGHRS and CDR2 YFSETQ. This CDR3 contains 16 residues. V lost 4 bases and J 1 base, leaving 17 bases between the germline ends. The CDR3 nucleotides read TGCGCCAGCAGCCGGGGACAAATGGCCCGGAACACTGAAGCTTTCTTT. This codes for CASSRGQMARNTEAFF.

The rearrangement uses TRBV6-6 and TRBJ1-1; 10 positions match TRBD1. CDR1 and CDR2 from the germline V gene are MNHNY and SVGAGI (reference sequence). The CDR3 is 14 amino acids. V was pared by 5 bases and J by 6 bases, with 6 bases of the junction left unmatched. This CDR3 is CASSTTGGRPEAFF. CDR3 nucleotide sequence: TGTGCCAGCAGTACGACAGGGGGCAGGCCTGAAGCTTTCTTT.

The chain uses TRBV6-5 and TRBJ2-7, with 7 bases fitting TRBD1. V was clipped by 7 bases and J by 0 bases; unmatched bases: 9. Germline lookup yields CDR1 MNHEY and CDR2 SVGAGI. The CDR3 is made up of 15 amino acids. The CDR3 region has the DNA TGTGCCAGCATCTTCAGGACAGGAAGCTCCTACGAGCAGTACTTC. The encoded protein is CASIFRTGSSYEQYF.